This TCR beta chain derives from a study of T cell responses to AZD1222 COVID-19 vaccine (dated by TCRdb to the early 2020s). Looking at the study overall: AZD1222 recipients whose second dose came at about 4 weeks and those whose second dose came at about 12 weeks were combined into one group, since spike-specific TCR depth and breadth did not differ between the two schedules. Trial participants were enrolled by age into subgroups of 18-55, 56-69 and 70-plus years, and around 150, 29 and 61 TCR-sequenced participants, respectively, were included in these subgroups. TCR sequencing was performed for some 250 trial participants, of whom about 200 were given two doses of AZD1222 and 26 were given two doses of MenACWY control vaccine.

The CDR3 starts with the cysteine, ends with the phenylalanine, and has 17 residues. The retained sequence is limited to the CDR3, 51 bases, with the frame set at the first base. The V end gives up 7 bases and the J end 4 bases, leaving 9 bases in the junction not matched to a gene. CDR1 and CDR2 are read off the germline V gene as SGDLS and YYNGEE. Overall study results and their limits: Reportedly, almost half of the unique spike-specific TCRs recognized epitopes lying outside the regions that are mutated in the B.1.351 and B.1.1.7 variants. No day 14 peak-response samples were available, so repertoires were characterized only after the peak T cell response. Participants were mostly white British, with more females than males. The authors suggested clonal diversity may have been underestimated. Vaccine-associated CD4 TCRs spanned the whole spike protein, with dominant responses in regions 160-218 and 743-854. After two AZD1222 doses, both the breadth and the depth of spike-specific TCRs were significantly higher than at day 0 and than in MenACWY recipients. The 56-69-year group was small, and its depth increase did not reach significance, likely because of low power. Conclusions about previously exposed vaccinees are limited, since just a handful of AZD1222 recipients were seropositive for SARS-CoV-2 at baseline.

Concerning this clone: The antigen this receptor binds is unknown. Per-nucleotide qualities are absent, and no much larger clonotype sits a single base away.

The CDR3 regions of human TCRbeta chains were subjected to immunosequencing. Per the authors' processing: Repertoire TCRs were checked for matches against a reference library of SARS-CoV-2-specific TCRs that had been generated using the MIRA antigen-specificity platform. Breadth was defined as the fraction of unique TCRs that were SARS-CoV-2-associated, and depth was defined as the fraction of total T cells that were SARS-CoV-2-associated. Using the MIRA data, each spike-specific TCR was assigned both to the spike region to which the TCR was reactive and to a CD4 or CD8 class. Log10-transformed breadth and depth values were compared by one-way ANOVA with Sidak's multiple comparisons tests. TCRdb obtained this table from immuneACCESS and retained in-frame rearrangements with V and J assigned. These tables miss some clones; where compared with another copy, unresolved V genes account for less than half of the shortfall, and the remainder is unexplained. V and J calls and clone size are those listed in that table; D and trimming were worked out from the DNA. The sample records about 140,000 clones, 80% to 90% of which are singletons. In total, the top ten clones hold approximately 3.5% of the sample.

The meaning of the sample's time point label: baseline before first vaccination. The vaccinee samples were drawn from two UK trials, COV001 and COV002, one of which was a single-blind randomized controlled phase 2/3 trial testing AZD1222 (ChAdOx1 nCoV-19) in healthy adults. Trial participant PBMC samples were collected at day 0 and day 28 after the second dose for TCRbeta chain sequencing. This TCR came from an adult in good health. The source material was peripheral blood, sampled on day 0 of AZD1222 vaccination. The sequence is built from TRBV9 and TRBJ2-1; 15 bases in between match TRBD2. The bases are TGTGCCAGCTCAGGACTAGCGGGAGGGGGATTTTACAATGAGCAGTTCTTC. It is translated as CASSGLAGGGFYNEQFF.